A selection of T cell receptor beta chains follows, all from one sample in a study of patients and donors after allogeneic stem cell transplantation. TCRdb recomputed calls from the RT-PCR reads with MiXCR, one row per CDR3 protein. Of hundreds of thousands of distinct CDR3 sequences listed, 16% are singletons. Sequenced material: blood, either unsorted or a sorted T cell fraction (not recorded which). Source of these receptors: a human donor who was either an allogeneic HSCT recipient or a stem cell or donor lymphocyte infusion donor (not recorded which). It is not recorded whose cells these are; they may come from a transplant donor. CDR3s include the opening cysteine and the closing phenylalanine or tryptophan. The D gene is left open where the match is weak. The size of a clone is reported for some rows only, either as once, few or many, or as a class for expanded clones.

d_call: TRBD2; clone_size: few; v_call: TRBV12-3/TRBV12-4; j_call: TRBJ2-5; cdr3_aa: CASSQGLAVRRETQYF; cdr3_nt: TGTGCCAGCAGCCAGGGACTAGCGGTCCGACGGGAGACCCAGTACTTC
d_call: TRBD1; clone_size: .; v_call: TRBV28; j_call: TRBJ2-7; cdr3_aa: CASTLGQGVWEQYF; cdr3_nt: TGTGCCAGCACGTTAGGGCAGGGGGTCTGGGAGCAGTACTTC
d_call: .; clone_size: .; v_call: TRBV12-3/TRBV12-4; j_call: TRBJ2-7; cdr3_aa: CASSRVRGWEQYF; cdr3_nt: TGTGCCAGCAGTCGGGTTAGAGGCTGGGAGCAGTACTTC
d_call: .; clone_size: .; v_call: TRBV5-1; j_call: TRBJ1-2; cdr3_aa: CASSSARAAPFLYGYTF; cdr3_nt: TGCGCCAGCAGCTCGGCCAGGGCGGCGCCCTTCTTATATGGCTACACCTTC
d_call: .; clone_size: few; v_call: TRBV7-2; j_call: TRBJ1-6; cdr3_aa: CASIKRLEKYNSPLHF; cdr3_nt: TGTGCCAGCATCAAGAGGCTTGAAAAATATAATTCACCCCTCCACTTT
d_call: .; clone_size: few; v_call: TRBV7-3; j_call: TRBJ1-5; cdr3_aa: CASSKDRNQPQHF; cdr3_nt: TGTGCCAGCAGTAAAGACAGAAATCAGCCCCAGCATTTT
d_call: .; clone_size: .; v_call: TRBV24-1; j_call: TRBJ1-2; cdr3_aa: CATSYRDYGYTF; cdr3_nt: TGTGCCACCAGCTACCGAGACTATGGCTACACCTTC
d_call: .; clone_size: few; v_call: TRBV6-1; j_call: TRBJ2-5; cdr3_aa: CASSLRGKETQYF; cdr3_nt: TGTGCCAGCAGTCTCAGGGGAAAGGAGACCCAGTACTTC
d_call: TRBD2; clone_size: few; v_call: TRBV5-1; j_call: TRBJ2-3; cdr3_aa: CASSLRTSGRSKDTQYF; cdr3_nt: TGCGCCAGCAGCTTGCGAACTAGCGGGAGGAGTAAAGATACGCAGTATTTT
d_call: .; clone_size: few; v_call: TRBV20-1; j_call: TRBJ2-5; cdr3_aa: CSARASAQETQYF; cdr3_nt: TGCAGTGCTAGGGCTAGCGCCCAAGAGACCCAGTACTTC
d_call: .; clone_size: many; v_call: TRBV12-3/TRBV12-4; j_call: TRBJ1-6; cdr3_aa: CASSSGQSNSPLHF; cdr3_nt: TGTGCCAGCAGTTCCGGACAGTCTAATTCACCCCTCCACTTT
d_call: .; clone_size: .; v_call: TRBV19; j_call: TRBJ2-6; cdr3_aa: CASSTNQVSGANVLTF; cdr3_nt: TGTGCCAGTAGTACCAACCAGGTCTCTGGGGCCAACGTCCTGACTTTC
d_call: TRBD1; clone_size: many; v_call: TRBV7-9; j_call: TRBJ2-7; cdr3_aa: CASSLGTGKSYEQYF; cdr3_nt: TGTGCCAGCAGCTTAGGGACAGGTAAATCCTACGAGCAGTACTTC
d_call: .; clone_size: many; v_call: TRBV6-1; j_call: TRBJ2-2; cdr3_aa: CASSATRNTGELFF; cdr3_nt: TGTGCCAGCAGTGCCACTAGGAACACCGGGGAGCTGTTTTTT
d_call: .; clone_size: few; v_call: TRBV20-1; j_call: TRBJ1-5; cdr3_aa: CSASKAWEYSNQPQHF; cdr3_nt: TGCAGTGCTAGTAAAGCTTGGGAGTATAGCAATCAGCCCCAGCATTTT